This T cell receptor (beta chain) came from a study of beta chain features in type 1 diabetes. Study-wide points: Patients with Type 1 diabetes showed moderately but significantly shorter TCRB CDR3s in all four CD4+ subsets.

The CDR3 has 13 amino acids. Germline assignment: CDR1 GTSNPN and CDR2 SVGIG (reference sequence). V was cut by 1 base and J by 0 bases, with 3 bases left in between. Concerning this clone itself: Antigen specificity is unknown.

Of the isolated RNA, all was reverse transcribed, and so the sequenced material was expressed TCRB transcripts. Assay used: immunoSEQ multiplex PCR; TCRdb lists only in-frame clones, some missing. The sample has hundreds of thousands of clones; 13% are singletons. The TCR comes from a man aged 18-30 years with type 1 diabetes. The chain couples TRBV30 to TRBJ2-2; the D is unclear. The material sequenced was naive CD4+ T cells from blood. The CDR3 region has the DNA TGTGCCTGGAGTGGATCGAACACCGGGGAGCTGTTTTTT. It is translated as CAWSGSNTGELFF.